This T cell receptor (beta chain) was documented in a study of a mutant IDH1 vaccine in newly diagnosed glioma. Sample time point: baseline, week 1 (first vaccination visit). Documented treatment: pre-vaccination baseline after standard-of-care therapy. This CDR3 is built from 15 residues. Per germline, CDR1 SGHTA and CDR2 FQGTGA. Unmatched junction bases numbered 8, after V lost 5 bases and J lost 7 bases. Sequencing was performed with immunoSEQ multiplex PCR; in TCRdb, only in-frame clones are kept and a portion is missing. Of about 92,000 clones listed, around four fifths are singletons. This sequence originates from a woman aged 45 to 65 with glioma. The sequencing here drew on PBMCs, taken from a glioma patient treated with radiotherapy, temozolomide or both. V gene TRBV7-3 combines with J gene TRBJ2-1; 10 bases align to TRBD2. The CDR3 nucleotides read TGTGCCAGCAGCCTCAGCGGGGGGGCGGTAAATGAGCAGTTCTTC. It specifies CASSLSGGAVNEQFF. Full variable domain (outside the CDR3, taken from reference TRBV7-3 and TRBJ2-1): GAGVSQTPSNKVTEKGKYVELRCDPISGHTALYWYRQSLGQGPEFLIYFQGTGAADDSGLPNDRFFAVRPEGSVSTLKIQRTERGDSAVYLCASSLSGGAVNEQFFGPGTRLTVL.